The 19 T cell receptor beta chains below were found in one sample sequenced in a study of low-dose radiotherapy and immunotherapy resistance in tumors. First-strand cDNA relied on TRAV- and TRBV-specific primers spanning alpha and beta chains. With a V-primer adapter and a constant-region primer, TCRs were amplified for approximately 20 PCR cycles. One entry per CDR3 protein, called by TCRdb with MiXCR from the reads. The sample lists 12,000 to 15,000 distinct CDR3 sequences, under 55% seen once, with 3.5% to 4.5% in the top ten. The receptors shown here come from a human donor with advanced metastatic prostate, ovarian, gallbladder or colorectal cancer (not recorded which). This table probably holds off-target reads from a library built for another chain.

V is TRBV7-9 and J is TRBJ2-7, with D possibly called TRBD1 or TRBD2 (5 bases each). The V gene's germline CDR1 is SEHNR and CDR2 FQNEAQ (reference sequence). The CDR3 runs 14 residues. Trimming stripped 5 bases from V and 2 bases from J, with 13 bases between. CDR3 nucleotide sequence: TGTGCCAGCAGCGGGGAGACAGCCACCTACGAGCAGTACTTC. Translated: CASSGETATYEQYF. The whole variable domain, filled in from reference TRBV7-9 and TRBJ2-7, reads DTGVSQNPRHKITKRGQNVTFRCDPISEHNRLYWYRQTLGQGPEFLTYFQNEAQLEKSRLLSDRFSAERPKGSFSTLEIQRTEQGDSAMYLCASSGETATYEQYFGPGTRLTVT.

J is TRBJ2-7 and V is TRBV10-3; perhaps TRBD2 as D (6 bases). The V end lost 7 bases, the J end lost 7 bases, and 23 bases lay between the germline ends. CDR1 and CDR2 (germline): ENHRY, SYGVKD. The CDR3 has 15 amino acids. The CDR3 here is CAIIDSLATQGEQYF. In DNA, the CDR3 is TGTGCCATCATCGACTCCCTAGCGACCCAAGGGGAGCAGTACTTC.

V is TRBV29-1 and J is TRBJ2-1, with D possibly being TRBD1 (6 bases). Per germline, CDR1 SQVTM and CDR2 ANQGSEA. The CDR3 consists of 13 residues. Trimming stripped 7 bases from V and 9 bases from J, with 19 bases between. CDR3 loop: CSARSTGLGEQFF. The CDR3 DNA is TGCAGCGCCAGATCAACAGGGCTGGGTGAGCAGTTCTTC.

The chain combines TRBV18 with TRBJ1-2; a possible D gene is TRBD1 (5 bases). The germline V gene has CDR1 KGHSH and CDR2 LQKENI. V lost 3 bases, J lost 2 bases, and 19 bases lay in between. This CDR3 is built from 17 residues. The CDR3 protein is CASSPSHRTQTNYGYTF. For the CDR3, the DNA is TGTGCCAGCTCACCCTCTCACAGGACCCAAACAAACTATGGCTACACCTTC.

The V and J genes are TRBV5-6 and TRBJ1-1; D call uncertain. Between the trimmed V and J ends, which lost 7 bases and 0 bases, there was a span of 10 bases. CDR3 size: 13 residues. Germline values: CDR1 SGHDT, CDR2 YYEEEE. The CDR3 bases are TGTGCCAGCTGCCTATCCATGAACACTGAAGCTTTCTTT. Protein: CASCLSMNTEAFF.

This clonotype was seen more than once but under ten times. This rearrangement joins TRBV19 to TRBJ2-5, with D unclear. Germline CDR1 is LNHDA and CDR2 is SQIVND (reference sequence). V was cut by 0 bases and J by 2 bases, with 7 bases left in between. This CDR3 is built from 14 residues. The CDR3 region has the DNA TGTGCCAGTAGTATAGATGCAGCACAAGAGACCCAGTACTTC. It encodes CASSIDAAQETQYF.

This chain connects TRBV7-2 to TRBJ1-2; D gene unclear. The CDR3 contains 14 residues. Germline CDR1 SGHTA, CDR2 FQGNSA. V gave up 4 bases and J gave up 3 bases, with 12 bases separating them. The CDR3 sequence is CASSSGSGDYGYTF. The CDR3 DNA sequence: TGTGCCAGCAGCTCCGGGTCGGGAGACTATGGCTACACCTTC.

There are a few counts of this clonotype. The chain links TRBV2 to TRBJ2-3; 10 bases align to TRBD2. The CDR3 is 16 amino acids. The V and J ends lost 3 bases and 4 bases, in that order; junction bases with no gene match: 7. Germline loops: CDR1 SNHLY, CDR2 FYNNEI. The CDR3 DNA sequence: TGTGCCAGCAGTGAGGGACTAGCGACGTTTTCAGATACGCAGTATTTT. This codes for CASSEGLATFSDTQYF.

This clonotype has a handful of counts. V and J are TRBV7-2 and TRBJ1-1; D is unresolved. With 4 bases removed from V and 4 bases from J, the gap between germline ends came to 13 bases. The CDR3 sequence is 14 residues long. The V gene's germline CDR1 is SGHTA and CDR2 FQGNSA. Here the CDR3 reads CASSSLSMVTEAFF. The CDR3 DNA reads as TGTGCCAGCAGCTCCCTGAGTATGGTCACTGAAGCTTTCTTT.

This clonotype has a handful of counts. Mismatch with germline at one junction end may stem from a read error. The chain employs TRBV4-3 and TRBJ2-6, with a weak D call TRBD1 (5 bases). The CDR3 is 17 amino acids. Per the germline V gene, CDR1 is LGHNA and CDR2 is YSLEER. The CDR3 bases are TGCGCCAGCAGCCAAGATGAGGCGGCCTCTGGGGCCAACGTCCTTACTTTC. Translation gives CASSQDEAASGANVLTF.

This clonotype appeared a single time. The chain is built from TRBV7-9 and TRBJ2-5; D remains unclear. Germline CDR1 is SEHNR and CDR2 is FQNEAQ (reference sequence). Trimming removed 1 base from V and 5 bases from J, with 5 bases in between. CDR3 size: 12 residues. The CDR3 sequence: CASSLGAETQYF. The CDR3 DNA is TGTGCCAGCAGCTTAGGAGCGGAGACCCAGTACTTC.

The chain couples TRBV6-8 to TRBJ2-2, with D maybe TRBD1 (5 bases). This CDR3 is built from 14 residues. Trimming stripped 5 bases from V and 5 bases from J, with 12 bases between. Germline CDR1 is MNHGY and CDR2 is SAAAGT. The CDR3 nucleotides read TGTGCCAGCAGTGAACACAGGTTAACCGGGGAGCTGTTTTTT. Its protein product is CASSEHRLTGELFF.

This clonotype was seen a few times. The chain couples TRBV28 to TRBJ2-7; 9 bases fit TRBD1. In germline, CDR1 is MDHEN, CDR2 SYDVKM. CDR3 length: 14 amino acids. The V and J ends lost 10 bases and 3 bases, in that order; junction bases with no gene match: 10. The CDR3 region has the DNA TGTGCCACCATAGGCGGGACAGGGCGCTACGAGCAGTACTTC. As protein: CATIGGTGRYEQYF.

The CDR3 sequence is CASSSHLRGLEQYF. The DNA of the CDR3 is TGTGCCAGCAGCAGTCATTTGAGGGGCCTCGAGCAGTACTTC. The gene calls are TRBV7-9 and TRBJ2-7; tentatively, D is TRBD1 or TRBD2 (5 bases each). Between the trimmed V and J ends, which lost 5 bases and 6 bases, there was a span of 17 bases. The CDR3 is 14 amino acids. Germline V gene data show CDR1 as SEHNR and CDR2 as FQNEAQ (reference sequence).

The chain joins TRBV7-6 to TRBJ1-1, with a tentative D call TRBD1 (5 bases). V was trimmed by 1 base and J by 6 bases, leaving 15 bases between them. Germline values: CDR1 SGHVS, CDR2 FNYEAQ. The CDR3 extends over 15 amino acids. The CDR3, as DNA: TGTGCCAGCAGCTTAGTTTTCAGGGCTAATCCTGAAGCTTTCTTT. Protein sequence: CASSLVFRANPEAFF.

The chain links TRBV18 to TRBJ2-7; TRBD2 aligns across 7 bases. The CDR3 is made up of 16 amino acids. CDR1 and CDR2 (germline): KGHSH, LQKENI. The J segment lost 2 bases and the V segment lost 3 bases, leaving 10 bases of the junction unmatched. The CDR3 sequence is CASSPLAAGMTYEQYF. The CDR3 DNA is TGTGCCAGCTCACCTCTAGCGGCGGGGATGACCTACGAGCAGTACTTC.

This clonotype was observed a single time. The J gene is TRBJ1-2, the V gene TRBV29-1; D possibly corresponds to TRBD1 (5 bases). Per germline, CDR1 SQVTM and CDR2 ANQGSEA. V shed 2 bases and J shed 5 bases, with 12 bases lying between them. The CDR3 is made up of 13 amino acids. The CDR3 DNA reads TGCAGCGTTGAAACGGGGGGAGGTTATGGCTACACCTTC. This encodes CSVETGGGYGYTF.

In this sample, this clonotype turned up a few times. The chain carries TRBV29-1 and TRBJ1-4; 8 nucleotides agree with TRBD1. The CDR3 has 12 amino acids. Trimming removed 6 bases from V and 15 bases from J; junction bases left unmatched: 12. Germline V gene data show CDR1 as SQVTM and CDR2 as ANQGSEA. CDR3 residues: CSVAGGDRQVFF. CDR3 DNA: TGCAGCGTCGCCGGGGGGGACAGGCAGGTGTTTTTT.

The chain links TRBV10-2 to TRBJ2-4; D possibly uses TRBD1 or TRBD2 (5 bases each). The V gene lost 8 bases and the J gene lost 15 bases, with 14 bases spanning the gap. The germline CDR1 and CDR2 sequences are WSHSY and SAAADI. This CDR3 comprises 10 residues. This CDR3 is CASLGGVRYF. The CDR3 DNA sequence: TGCGCCAGCCTTGGGGGAGTCCGGTACTTC.